One and the same sample provided the 3 T cell receptor beta chains below, sequenced in a study of T cells after somatic rescue of genetic block. TCRdb's table, derived via immunoSEQ multiplex PCR, lists solely in-frame clones and lacks some. The data show roughly 15,000 clones, with 72% seen just once and 13% to 15% held by the top ten. The sequenced sample consisted of peripheral blood mononuclear cells (PBMCs). These receptor sequences come from a boy between 10 and 17 years old.

In its sample, this clone was seen once. The chain couples TRBV5-5 to TRBJ1-1; TRBD1 is a possible D gene (5 bases). The CDR3 length is 15 residues. Germline V gene sequence: CDR1 SGHKS, CDR2 YYEKEE (reference sequence). V was pared by 4 bases and J by 7 bases, with 20 bases between. The CDR3 here is CASSRDFAPKGEAFF. CDR3 in DNA: TGTGCCAGCAGCAGGGACTTTGCCCCTAAGGGTGAAGCTTTCTTT.

The chain carries TRBV10-3 and TRBJ2-3; TRBD1 or TRBD2 may be the D gene (6 bases each). This CDR3 spans 16 amino acids. Germline CDR1 reads ENHRY; CDR2 reads SYGVKD. Trimming stripped 4 bases from V and 3 bases from J, with 17 bases between. CDR3 sequence (DNA): TGTGCCATCAGTGCGGATTTGGGGGGCGGGACAGATACGCAGTATTTT. Translation: CAISADLGGGTDTQYF.

The chain employs TRBV7-8 and TRBJ2-2; D is undetermined. Trimming cost V 5 bases and J 7 bases, with 17 bases left between them. This CDR3 is built from 15 residues. Germline assignment: CDR1 SGHVS and CDR2 FQNEAQ. The CDR3 spells CASSGFYGLDGELFF. In DNA, the CDR3 is TGTGCCAGCAGCGGTTTTTACGGTCTCGACGGGGAGCTGTTTTTT.